The next 18 T cell receptor beta chains were all read from a single sample in a study of T cell repertoires in cytomegalovirus infection. TCRdb independently ran MiXCR on the reads; one entry per CDR3 protein. Of more than 400,000 distinct CDR3 sequences listed, more than 20% are singletons. The sample comprised PBMCs. The receptors derive from a human donor in good health (CMV status not recorded). Some clones in this sample may be carry-over from other donors' samples.

V and J are TRBV6-1 and TRBJ2-7; 8 nucleotides match TRBD2. The CDR3 runs 12 residues. Losses at the gene ends were 6 bases for V and 6 bases for J; bases not matched to a gene: 4. Germline CDR1 and CDR2: MNHNS and SASEGT. CDR3 residues: CASRTGTSEQYF. As DNA, the CDR3 is TGTGCCAGCAGAACAGGGACTAGCGAGCAGTACTTC.

This clonotype has only a few counts. This chain uses TRBV11-2 with TRBJ2-2; possible D gene TRBD2, 5 bases. The germline CDR1 and CDR2 sequences are SGHAT and FQNNGV. CDR3 length equals 14 residues. V was pared by 1 base and J by 6 bases, with 9 bases between. The CDR3 nucleotides are TGTGCCAGCAGCTTAGGGGAGCAGGCCGGGGAGCTGTTTTTT. Translating gives CASSLGEQAGELFF.

This clonotype was recorded at least ten times. The genes are TRBV7-2 and TRBJ2-6, with unresolved D. The CDR3 length is 14 residues. The germline V gene encodes CDR1 SGHTA and CDR2 FQGNSA. The germline V and J ends were trimmed by 5 bases and 3 bases, with 8 bases remaining between them. The CDR3 here is CASSGKNGANVLTF. The CDR3 nucleotides read TGTGCCAGCAGCGGTAAAAATGGGGCCAACGTCCTGACTTTC.

This rearrangement joins TRBV6-2 or TRBV6-3 to TRBJ2-1; D may match TRBD1 or TRBD2 (5 bases each). Trimming left V 6 bases short and J 9 bases short, with 15 bases between. This CDR3 is built from 13 residues. Germline loops: CDR1 MNHEY, CDR2 SVGEGT. The CDR3 DNA follows: TGTGCCAGCAGCTACCGGGACCTTAGTGAGCAGTTCTTC. Residues: CASSYRDLSEQFF.

This clonotype was seen only a few times. The chain has TRBV7-2 and TRBJ2-7, with TRBD1 identical over 8 bases. Trimming cost V 4 bases and J 2 bases; bases outside gene matches: 7. Germline lookup yields CDR1 SGHTA and CDR2 FQGNSA. There are 15 residues in the CDR3. The CDR3 sequence is CASSSRQGRTYEQYF. The CDR3 nucleotides are TGTGCCAGCAGCTCCAGACAGGGGAGGACCTACGAGCAGTACTTC. The whole variable domain, filled in from reference TRBV7-2 and TRBJ2-7, reads GAGVSQSPSNKVTEKGKDVELRCDPISGHTALYWYRQSLGQGLEFLIYFQGNSAPDKSGLPSDRFSAERTGGSVSTLTIQRTQQEDSAVYLCASSSRQGRTYEQYFGPGTRLTVT.

This clonotype showed up many times. The rearrangement uses TRBV28 and TRBJ2-7; TRBD1 matches 8 bases. Germline V lookup: CDR1 MDHEN, CDR2 SYDVKM. The CDR3 sequence is 15 residues long. The trim removed 8 bases at V and 1 base at J, leaving 10 bases unmatched. CDR3 nucleotides: TGTGCCAGCGAGGGACCAGGGGGCGCGTCCTACGAGCAGTACTTC. Amino acid sequence: CASEGPGGASYEQYF.

This rearrangement joins TRBV12-3 or TRBV12-4 to TRBJ2-5; TRBD1 matches 10 bases. V lost 7 bases and J lost 0; bases outside the gene matches: 2. CDR3 length equals 14 residues. The chain's CDR3 is CASTGQGYQETQYF. The DNA for the CDR3 is TGTGCCAGCACGGGACAGGGGTACCAAGAGACCCAGTACTTC.

This rearrangement joins TRBV4-3 to TRBJ1-4, with D unresolved. The CDR3 contains 14 residues. Per the germline V gene, CDR1 is LGHNA and CDR2 is YSLEER. V was cut by 3 bases and J by 0 bases, with 5 bases left in between. In nucleotides, the CDR3 is TGCGCCAGCAGCCATGGTGCAACTAATGAAAAACTGTTTTTT. Protein product: CASSHGATNEKLFF.

The CDR3 coding sequence is TGTGCCACCAGTGATTCTACAGGAACCCCGAGCAATCAGCCCCAGCATTTT. Its protein product is CATSDSTGTPSNQPQHF. The chain couples TRBV24-1 to TRBJ1-5; TRBD1 is a possible D gene (5 bases). Trimming left V 2 bases short and J 1 base short, with 14 bases between. Germline CDR1 and CDR2: KGHDR and SFDVKD. The CDR3 sequence is 17 residues long.

The genes are TRBV28 and TRBJ2-7, with TRBD1 matching 7 bases. In germline, CDR1 is MDHEN, CDR2 SYDVKM. Trimming removed 3 bases from V and 13 bases from J; junction bases left unmatched: 6. This CDR3 comprises 11 residues. For the CDR3, the DNA is TGTGCCAGCAGTTTCCCCCGACAGGGATACGTC. Translation gives CASSFPRQGYV.

This clonotype turned up a few times. In DNA, the CDR3 is TGTGCCAGCAGCCAAAACCGAGGAGTTTTGTACGAGCAGTACGTC. Translation: CASSQNRGVLYEQYV. The chain has TRBV5-6 and TRBJ2-7; no clear D gene. The CDR3 extends over 15 amino acids. Trimming cost V 4 bases and J 4 bases, with 18 bases left between them. Germline CDR1 SGHDT, CDR2 YYEEEE.

The chain couples TRBV7-9 to TRBJ2-7; maybe TRBD2 (5 bases). V was clipped by 5 bases and J by 6 bases, with 17 bases between them. CDR3 size: 14 residues. Germline V gene lookup returns CDR1 SEHNR and CDR2 FQNEAQ (reference sequence). The CDR3 bases are TGTGCCAGCAGCCAAAGCACTAGTTACGTCGAGCAGTACTTC. Translating gives CASSQSTSYVEQYF.

This rearrangement joins TRBV7-2 to TRBJ1-2, with TRBD1 matching over 9 bases. Per germline, CDR1 SGHTA and CDR2 FQGNSA. Unmatched junction bases numbered 12, after V lost 2 bases and J lost 8 bases. This CDR3 has 16 residues. CDR3 sequence reads: CASSLFLAGQGRGYTF. CDR3 DNA sequence: TGTGCCAGCAGCTTATTCCTCGCGGGACAGGGTCGGGGCTACACCTTC. Complete variable domain (other parts from reference TRBV7-2 and TRBJ1-2): GAGVSQSPSNKVTEKGKDVELRCDPISGHTALYWYRQSLGQGLEFLIYFQGNSAPDKSGLPSDRFSAERTGGSVSTLTIQRTQQEDSAVYLCASSLFLAGQGRGYTFGSGTRLTVV.

The rearrangement links TRBV7-3 to TRBJ1-1, with D possibly being TRBD1 (5 bases). Trimming took 3 bases from V and 3 from J, leaving 14 bases between them. Germline lookup yields CDR1 SGHTA and CDR2 FQGTGA. The CDR3 contains 15 residues. CDR3 in DNA: TGTGCCAGCAGCTTGCAGGGATCAATGTACACTGAAGCTTTCTTT. Translation gives CASSLQGSMYTEAFF.

V is TRBV27 and J is TRBJ2-7; a possible D gene is TRBD1 (6 bases). This CDR3 has 14 amino acids. V lost 6 bases to trimming and J lost 0 bases, with 12 bases between them. The germline CDR1 and CDR2 sequences are MNHEY and SMNVEV (reference sequence). Here the CDR3 reads CASSRLQGSYEQYF. CDR3 sequence (DNA): TGTGCCAGCAGCCGTCTACAGGGCTCCTACGAGCAGTACTTC.

A word on this clonotype: A read error may be the cause here, since a much bigger clone is one base away. The chain employs TRBV11-2 and TRBJ1-1; perhaps TRBD1 as D (5 bases). Germline-derived CDR1 and CDR2 are SGHAT and FQNNGV. This CDR3 comprises 14 residues. The CDR3 reads CTSRRGVTNTEAFF. CDR3 bases: TGTACCAGCAGGCGGGGGGTGACGAACACTGAAGCTTTCTTT.

In its sample, this clonotype was seen a few times. The chain joins TRBV19 to TRBJ2-7; 8 positions agree with TRBD1. The CDR3 extends over 14 amino acids. Trimming removed 3 bases from V and 1 base from J; junction bases left unmatched: 2. In germline, CDR1 is LNHDA, CDR2 SQIVND (reference sequence). Here the CDR3 DNA reads TGTGCCAGTAGTATCGGGACAGGTTCCTACGAGCAGTACTTC. It yields the protein CASSIGTGSYEQYF. Looking up the rest from reference TRBV19 and TRBJ2-7 gives the full variable domain: DGGITQSPKYLFRKEGQNVTLSCEQNLNHDAMYWYRQDPGQGLRLIYYSQIVNDFQKGDIAEGYSVSREKKESFPLTVTSAQKNPTAFYLCASSIGTGSYEQYFGPGTRLTVT.

This clonotype has just a few counts. This chain connects TRBV5-4 to TRBJ1-1; D is unresolved. V was cut by 6 bases and J by 8 bases, with 23 bases left in between. The CDR3 contains 15 residues. Germline V lookup: CDR1 SGHNT, CDR2 YYREEE (reference sequence). This CDR3 reads CASTELLGPPGEAFF. In DNA, the CDR3 is TGTGCCAGCACCGAGCTTCTTGGCCCCCCTGGAGAAGCTTTCTTT.